The 22 T cell receptor beta chains below come from one sample, sequenced in a study of OX40 agonist ivuxolimab in advanced cancers. Some clones are missing from TCRdb's copy, which holds only in-frame ones; the method was immunoSEQ multiplex PCR. This sample has 45,000 to 60,000 clones; roughly 80% occur once, and the top ten carry roughly 4.6%. Sequenced here: CD4+ or CD8+ T cells sorted from blood, sampled in a trial of the OX40 agonist ivuxolimab. The receptors originated from an adult with an advanced solid tumor such as melanoma, head and neck, liver or kidney cancer.

In its sample, this clone was seen a few times. The gene calls are TRBV2 and TRBJ1-4; a weak D match, TRBD1 (5 bases). The CDR3 runs 14 residues. V shed 3 bases and J shed 5 bases, with 10 bases lying between them. Germline CDR1 is SNHLY and CDR2 is FYNNEI. The CDR3 here is CASSEIGTNEKLFF. DNA for the CDR3: TGTGCCAGCAGTGAGATAGGGACCAATGAAAAACTGTTTTTT. The entire variable domain, with the rest obtained from reference TRBV2 and TRBJ1-4, is as follows: EPEVTQTPSHQVTQMGQEVILRCVPISNHLYFYWYRQILGQKVEFLVSFYNNEISEKSEIFDDQFSVERPDGSNFTLKIRSTKLEDSAMYFCASSEIGTNEKLFFGSGTQLSVL.

The chain couples TRBV5-5 to TRBJ1-5, with 8 bases fitting TRBD1. With V trimmed by 3 bases and J by 1 base, 6 bases remained unmatched. Germline CDR1 is SGHKS and CDR2 is YYEKEE (reference sequence). The CDR3 has 16 residues. As DNA, the CDR3 is TGTGCCAGCAGCTACGGACAGGGATTGAGCAATCAGCCCCAGCATTTT. It specifies CASSYGQGLSNQPQHF.

This clone was observed a few times. The same CDR3 arises from other DNA sequences in this sample as well. The chain combines TRBV9 with TRBJ2-5, with 8 positions matching TRBD2. The germline gives CDR1 SGDLS, CDR2 YYNGEE. V shed 4 bases and J 5 bases; nucleotides not matched to a gene: 7. The CDR3 contains 14 residues. The CDR3 nucleotides read TGTGCCAGCAGCCCTGGGACTAGGTGGGAGACCCAGTACTTC. It specifies CASSPGTRWETQYF.

This clone was counted a single time. The chain recombines TRBV6-5 with TRBJ1-1; D may be TRBD1 (6 bases). The germline V and J ends were trimmed by 2 bases and 4 bases, with 14 bases remaining between them. This CDR3 region has 15 residues. Germline CDR1 and CDR2: MNHEY and SVGAGI. CDR3 DNA sequence: TGTGCCAGCAGTTACAGGCCCGCCAGGGGCACTGAAGCTTTCTTT. Protein: CASSYRPARGTEAFF.

This chain uses TRBV28 with TRBJ2-3; 7 bases are a match to TRBD2. V trimming: 3 bases; J trimming: 5 bases; junction bases outside the gene matches: 11. There are 16 residues in the CDR3. Germline V gene data show CDR1 as MDHEN and CDR2 as SYDVKM. The CDR3 here is CASSLGEGRPRDTQYF. CDR3 sequence (DNA): TGTGCCAGCAGTTTGGGGGAGGGCCGGCCCCGAGATACGCAGTATTTT.

The gene calls are TRBV5-1 and TRBJ2-5, with 11 bases matching TRBD1. The germline CDR1 and CDR2 sequences are SGHRS and YFSETQ. CDR3 length: 15 residues. V dropped 4 bases and J dropped 11; count of bases not matched to a gene: 13. CDR3 protein: CASSPDRGPAREQYF. CDR3 bases: TGCGCCAGCAGCCCGGACAGGGGGCCGGCACGGGAGCAGTACTTC.

The V call is TRBV16, the J call TRBJ1-1; D perhaps matches TRBD1 (5 bases). V lost 0 bases to trimming and J lost 4 bases, with 12 bases between them. The CDR3 runs to 15 residues. Germline assignment: CDR1 KGHSY and CDR2 FQNENV. The chain's CDR3 is CASSQSNSGVTEAFF. DNA of the CDR3: TGTGCCAGCAGCCAATCGAACTCGGGGGTCACTGAAGCTTTCTTT.

Note on this clone: A junction boundary mismatches the germline segment, possibly from a read error. This rearrangement joins TRBV27 to TRBJ1-1, with 7 positions matching TRBD1. CDR1 is MNHEY, CDR2 SMNVEV, per germline (reference sequence). The CDR3 length is 18 residues. This CDR3 is CASSLSILRGRGNAEAFF. CDR3 nucleotides: TGTGCCAGCAGTTTATCGATATTAAGGGGGCGCGGGAACGCTGAAGCTTTCTTT.

The DNA for the CDR3 is TGCGCCAGCAGCTTGGGGCAGTTTGGAGAAAAACTGTTTTTT. Protein product: CASSLGQFGEKLFF. V and J are TRBV5-1 and TRBJ1-4; no firm D call. The CDR3 extends over 14 amino acids. Germline loops: CDR1 SGHRS, CDR2 YFSETQ. V was cut by 0 bases and J by 8 bases, with 11 bases left in between.

The J gene is TRBJ2-3, the V gene TRBV15, with 7 bases that match TRBD2. The CDR3 is 18 residues long. Germline CDR1 and CDR2: LNHNV and YYDKDF (reference sequence). The ends lost 0 bases at V and 1 base at J; junction bases unmatched: 10. CDR3 residues: CATSRDGSSSGGTDTQYF. The CDR3 DNA follows: TGTGCCACCAGCAGAGATGGAAGCTCTAGCGGCGGCACAGATACGCAGTATTTT.

This clone was recorded once. The CDR3 sequence is CASSLTGNTEAFF. DNA of the CDR3: TGTGCCAGCAGTCTGACAGGGAACACTGAAGCTTTCTTT. The chain is built from TRBV6-6 and TRBJ1-1; possible D gene TRBD1, 6 bases. This CDR3 comprises 13 residues. V was cut by 5 bases and J by 1 base, with 8 bases left in between. CDR1 is MNHNY, CDR2 SVGAGI, per germline (reference sequence).

The chain recombines TRBV5-1 with TRBJ2-2; 8 bases map to TRBD1. Germline CDR1 and CDR2: SGHRS and YFSETQ. CDR3 length: 15 residues. V was pared by 4 bases and J by 1 base, with 3 bases of the junction left unmatched. The CDR3 region has the DNA TGCGCCAGCAGCGCAGGGGGCGAGAACACCGGGGAGCTGTTTTTT. Residues: CASSAGGENTGELFF.

The CDR3 DNA reads TGTGCCAGCAGTGGGGGCGTCCCGAGCACAGATACGCAGTATTTT. It codes for CASSGGVPSTDTQYF. V is TRBV2 and J is TRBJ2-3, with a tentative D call TRBD1 (5 bases). Per the germline V gene, CDR1 is SNHLY and CDR2 is FYNNEI. This CDR3 has 15 amino acids. The V and J ends lost 4 bases and 0 bases respectively, with 11 bases between them.

The chain combines TRBV6-1 with TRBJ1-2; D is undetermined. The CDR3 runs to 14 residues. Germline lookup yields CDR1 MNHNS and CDR2 SASEGT. Trimming cost V 8 bases and J 5 bases, with 18 bases left between them. The CDR3 DNA follows: TGTGCCAGCGCGACGGACGAGGAATATTATGGCTACACCTTC. Translation gives CASATDEEYYGYTF.

The V call is TRBV11-3, the J call TRBJ1-6; TRBD1 aligns across 7 bases. This CDR3 contains 15 residues. V dropped 1 base and J dropped 12; count of bases not matched to a gene: 9. Germline CDR1 is SGHNT and CDR2 is YENEEA. The CDR3 nucleotides read TGTGCCAGCAGCTTAGGAAGTCGACAGGGTAAACCCCTCCACTTT. This encodes CASSLGSRQGKPLHF.

This chain joins TRBV19 and TRBJ1-5, with 9 bases lining up with TRBD1. The CDR3 is made up of 16 amino acids. V was clipped by 6 bases and J by 2 bases; unmatched bases: 8. In germline, CDR1 is LNHDA, CDR2 SQIVND (reference sequence). The CDR3 DNA follows: TGTGCCAGTAGCGCCTCACAGGGGGCCCGCAATCAGCCCCAGCATTTT. Encoded protein: CASSASQGARNQPQHF.

V gene TRBV7-9 combines with J gene TRBJ1-5; possible D gene TRBD1, 5 bases. Germline V gives CDR1 SEHNR, CDR2 FQNEAQ (reference sequence). V was cut by 0 bases and J by 7 bases, with 22 bases left in between. This CDR3 is built from 18 residues. CDR3 in amino acids: CASSLALGGGGVEQPQHF. CDR3 bases: TGTGCCAGCAGCTTAGCGCTGGGAGGTGGAGGGGTAGAACAGCCCCAGCATTTT.

Regarding this clone: A read error may be the cause here, since a much bigger clone is one base away. The same CDR3 also results from other DNA sequences found in this sample. V gene TRBV5-1 combines with J gene TRBJ2-5; TRBD1 might be the D (6 bases). The germline V gene has CDR1 SGHRS and CDR2 YFSETQ. The V and J ends lost 2 bases and 1 base respectively, with 12 bases between them. This CDR3 has 15 amino acids. CDR3 bases: TGCGCCAGCAGCTTTAAACGGACAGCCCAAGAGACCCAGTACTTC. Its protein is CASSFKRTAQETQYF.

The chain combines TRBV27 with TRBJ1-1; TRBD1 might be the D (6 bases). V was cut by 5 bases and J by 7 bases, with 26 bases left in between. Germline assignment: CDR1 MNHEY and CDR2 SMNVEV (reference sequence). The CDR3 sequence is 17 residues long. The CDR3 is CASSPPRGGGSGDEAFF. The CDR3 coding sequence is TGTGCCAGCAGTCCACCCAGGGGCGGAGGGTCGGGTGATGAAGCTTTCTTT.

This clone occurred a few times. The chain carries TRBV28 and TRBJ1-5; no definite D call. The CDR3 spans 13 residues. Trimming left V 4 bases short and J 5 bases short, with 9 bases between. Looked up from germline, CDR1 is MDHEN and CDR2 is SYDVKM. CDR3 sequence reads: CASSYHRDQPQHF. The CDR3 coding sequence is TGTGCCAGCAGTTACCACAGAGATCAGCCCCAGCATTTT. Based on the CDR3 plus reference TRBV28 and TRBJ1-5, the full variable domain is DVKVTQSSRYLVKRTGEKVFLECVQDMDHENMFWYRQDPGLGLRLIYFSYDVKMKEKGDIPEGYSVSREKKERFSLILESASTNQTSMYLCASSYHRDQPQHFGDGTRLSIL.

The CDR3 sequence: CASSSALGGTGNTIYF. CDR3 nucleotides: TGTGCCAGCAGTTCGGCCCTAGGGGGGACTGGAAACACCATATATTTT. The chain uses TRBV6-5 and TRBJ1-3, with D perhaps matching TRBD1 (6 bases). Germline-derived CDR1 and CDR2 are MNHEY and SVGAGI. The CDR3 loop spans 16 amino acids. V was shortened by 4 bases and J by 2 bases, with 15 bases between the two germline ends.

The V gene is TRBV11-2, the J gene TRBJ2-3, with 11 bases lining up with TRBD2. This CDR3 is 16 amino acids long. Germline-derived CDR1 and CDR2 are SGHAT and FQNNGV. The V and J ends lost 5 bases and 3 bases, in that order; junction bases with no gene match: 7. CDR3 region: CASSPGSGGATDTQYF. CDR3 nucleotides: TGTGCCAGCAGCCCGGGTAGCGGGGGGGCAACAGATACGCAGTATTTT.